The 18 T cell receptor beta chains reported below all come from one sample, sequenced in a study of identifying expanded T cells in peripheral blood. Generated by immunoSEQ multiplex PCR, the TCRdb table keeps only in-frame clones and is missing some. Of approximately 90,000 clones listed, approximately 81% are singletons. The sequenced sample was blood. These receptors were obtained from a person aged 18-70 years in good health.

V usage is TRBV2 and J usage is TRBJ1-1; tentatively, D is TRBD1 (6 bases). CDR3 length: 12 amino acids. V lost 4 bases to trimming and J lost 8 bases, with 11 bases between them. CDR1 SNHLY and CDR2 FYNNEI come from the germline V gene. The CDR3 loop is CASSAQGREAFF. Written as DNA, the CDR3 is TGTGCCAGCAGTGCACAGGGCCGCGAAGCTTTCTTT.

This clone is a singleton in its sample. The chain combines TRBV7-9 with TRBJ2-2, with D possibly called TRBD1 or TRBD2 (5 bases each). Trimming stripped 7 bases from V and 2 bases from J, with 20 bases between. The CDR3 sequence is 17 residues long. Per germline, CDR1 SEHNR and CDR2 FQNEAQ (reference sequence). The CDR3 DNA reads TGTGCCAGCACCACCCGAGGGGAGCCCGATAACACCGGGGAGCTGTTTTTT. Translating it yields CASTTRGEPDNTGELFF.

The gene calls are TRBV2 and TRBJ2-1; TRBD2 matches 10 bases. This CDR3 comprises 16 residues. Germline V gene data show CDR1 as SNHLY and CDR2 as FYNNEI. V shed 7 bases, J shed 7 bases, and the junction held 13 bases outside the gene matches. The CDR3 region is CASTRDPGTSVNEQFF. The DNA for the CDR3 is TGTGCCAGCACCAGAGATCCCGGGACTAGCGTGAATGAGCAGTTCTTC.

The gene calls are TRBV5-1 and TRBJ2-7; 7 bases align to TRBD1. After removal of 3 bases from V and 2 bases from J, the junction contained 5 bases not matched to a gene. The CDR3 sequence is 14 residues long. CDR1 SGHRS and CDR2 YFSETQ come from the germline V gene. The CDR3 nucleotides read TGCGCCAGCAGCTGGGGGACAGAAACCTACGAGCAGTACTTC. This codes for CASSWGTETYEQYF.

This chain connects TRBV7-9 to TRBJ1-5; no firm D call. Trimming removed 3 bases at V and 7 bases at J, with 10 bases between. The CDR3 has 13 residues. Germline V gives CDR1 SEHNR, CDR2 FQNEAQ (reference sequence). The CDR3, as DNA: TGTGCCAGCAGCTTTGAGGGCCAGCAGCCCCAGCATTTT. Translated: CASSFEGQQPQHF.

The chain uses TRBV7-6 and TRBJ2-3; D not certain. CDR3 length: 18 amino acids. Germline lookup yields CDR1 SGHVS and CDR2 FNYEAQ. V lost 4 bases, J lost 0 bases, and 20 bases lay in between. CDR3 DNA: TGTGCCAGCAGCTCCCGTCTCAAGGAGAGAGATAGCACAGATACGCAGTATTTT. Protein sequence: CASSSRLKERDSTDTQYF.

The chain links TRBV5-5 to TRBJ1-5, with 7 bases identical to TRBD1. The CDR3 is 15 amino acids. Looked up from germline, CDR1 is SGHKS and CDR2 is YYEKEE (reference sequence). V lost 7 bases to trimming and J lost 4 bases; unmatched junction nucleotides: 11. CDR3 nucleotide sequence: TGTGCCAGCGGACCCGCCGGGACAGTGAATCAGCCCCAGCATTTT. Translating gives CASGPAGTVNQPQHF.

The chain carries TRBV18 and TRBJ2-3, with 8 bases fitting TRBD1. CDR3 length equals 15 residues. Germline V CDR1 and CDR2: KGHSH, LQKENI. J lost 5 bases, V lost 3 bases, and 7 bases had no gene match. The CDR3 sequence: CASSPQGAQGDTQYF. The CDR3, as DNA: TGTGCCAGCTCACCTCAGGGGGCGCAGGGAGATACGCAGTATTTT.

The chain combines TRBV28 with TRBJ2-7; no firm D call. Germline V lookup: CDR1 MDHEN, CDR2 SYDVKM. With 2 bases removed from V and 1 base from J, the gap between germline ends came to 6 bases. The CDR3 runs to 13 residues. CDR3 residues: CASSLRLSYEQYF. In DNA, the CDR3 is TGTGCCAGCAGTTTACGACTGTCCTACGAGCAGTACTTC.

In DNA form, the CDR3 reads TGCAGCGTTGAGACACCACTGAGCTATGGCTACACCTTC. Translating gives CSVETPLSYGYTF. V and J are TRBV29-1 and TRBJ1-2; D unclear. Germline V lookup: CDR1 SQVTM, CDR2 ANQGSEA. The V gene lost 3 bases and the J gene lost 4 bases, with 12 bases spanning the gap. This CDR3 contains 13 residues.

J is TRBJ1-1 and V is TRBV20-1, with D perhaps matching TRBD1 (5 bases). The CDR3 is made up of 11 amino acids. Germline CDR1 is DFQATT and CDR2 is SNEGSKA (reference sequence). V was pared by 6 bases and J by 5 bases, with 10 bases between. The DNA of the CDR3 is TGCAGTGCCCCAGGGAAGACTGAAGCTTTCTTT. It is translated as CSAPGKTEAFF.

Only a few counts were recorded for this clone. This chain joins TRBV11-2 and TRBJ1-2, with D maybe TRBD1 (5 bases). V was clipped by 2 bases and J by 12 bases, with 19 bases between them. From germline, CDR1 is SGHAT and CDR2 FQNNGV. This CDR3 comprises 14 residues. CDR3 DNA sequence: TGTGCCAGCAGCTTAATCTATGGTTCTCAGGGAAACACCTTC. Translating it yields CASSLIYGSQGNTF.

V gene TRBV6-5 combines with J gene TRBJ1-5; D possibly corresponds to TRBD1 (5 bases). Germline CDR1 reads MNHEY; CDR2 reads SVGAGI. Deletions cut 6 bases from V and 8 bases from J, with 14 bases between. The CDR3 is 13 residues long. DNA of the CDR3: TGTGCCAGCAGCCTGGCAGGGAGGGAGCCCCAGCATTTT. Its protein product is CASSLAGREPQHF.

The chain carries TRBV7-2 and TRBJ1-6, with TRBD1 matching 7 bases. The CDR3 is 13 residues long. Per germline, CDR1 SGHTA and CDR2 FQGNSA. J lost 8 bases, V lost 6 bases, and 4 bases had no gene match. The CDR3 loop reads CASSGTEYSPLHF. The CDR3 DNA reads as TGTGCCAGCAGTGGGACAGAGTATTCACCCCTCCACTTT.

This clone was seen once. The rearrangement links TRBV30 to TRBJ1-2; tentative D call: TRBD1 (6 bases). This CDR3 is built from 14 residues. Germline CDR1 is GTSNPN and CDR2 is SVGIG (reference sequence). Trimming removed 0 bases from V and 6 bases from J, with 14 bases in between. The CDR3 nucleotides are TGTGCCTGGAGTGTACAGCGACAGGCTGATGGCTACACCTTC. Translation: CAWSVQRQADGYTF.

V usage is TRBV19 and J usage is TRBJ1-1; TRBD1 might be the D (5 bases). Trimming left V 5 bases short and J 3 bases short, with 25 bases between. The CDR3 sequence is 18 residues long. Germline CDR1 and CDR2: LNHDA and SQIVND (reference sequence). The CDR3 nucleotides are TGTGCCAGTAGTGCGTCGAGGGCCCACGGGGCGCGGGACACTGAAGCTTTCTTT. Translation gives CASSASRAHGARDTEAFF.

This chain links TRBV4-2 with TRBJ2-3; the D is unclear. Trimming took 1 base from V and 6 from J, leaving 14 bases between them. The CDR3 is 15 amino acids. Germline assignment: CDR1 LGHNA and CDR2 YNFKEQ. Written as DNA, the CDR3 is TGTGCCAGCAGCCAAGTATTCGCGGTGCGGGATACGCAGTATTTT. Its protein product is CASSQVFAVRDTQYF.

The chain couples TRBV4-3 to TRBJ2-3; the D gene is possibly TRBD2 (5 bases). The CDR3 is 15 amino acids. V was pared by 0 bases and J by 6 bases, with 13 bases between. Germline lookup yields CDR1 LGHNA and CDR2 YSLEER. The CDR3 is CASSQDEGRRDTQYF. The CDR3 DNA sequence: TGCGCCAGCAGCCAAGATGAGGGCAGGAGGGATACGCAGTATTTT.